One sample yielded the 31 T cell receptor beta chains listed below, sequenced in a study of blood T cell repertoires in COVID-19. Using immunoSEQ multiplex PCR, the repertoire was profiled, and TCRdb retains in-frame clones only, with some absent. Of under 250,000 clones in the sample, approximately 84% were seen once. The sample taken for sequencing was peripheral blood. The receptors originated from a man aged 45-65 years who had recovered from COVID-19.

A few counts support this clone. This chain links TRBV7-9 with TRBJ1-6; a weak D match, TRBD1 (6 bases). This CDR3 contains 14 residues. Germline V lookup: CDR1 SEHNR, CDR2 FQNEAQ (reference sequence). The V end lost 4 bases, the J end lost 10 bases, and 14 bases lay between the germline ends. CDR3 in amino acids: CASSSPGQASPLHF. The CDR3 region has the DNA TGTGCCAGCAGCTCGCCGGGACAAGCCTCACCCCTCCACTTT.

The chain joins TRBV5-5 to TRBJ2-5; 8 bases align to TRBD1. V trimming: 3 bases; J trimming: 5 bases; junction bases outside the gene matches: 6. From germline, CDR1 is SGHKS and CDR2 YYEKEE (reference sequence). The CDR3 consists of 14 residues. In nucleotides, the CDR3 is TGTGCCAGCAGCTACCGGACAGGGAGGGAGACCCAGTACTTC. This translates into CASSYRTGRETQYF.

This clone was detected only once. The chain employs TRBV28 and TRBJ2-7; 9 nucleotides align to TRBD1. The CDR3 runs to 14 residues. Germline V gene lookup returns CDR1 MDHEN and CDR2 SYDVKM. Unmatched junction bases numbered 7, after V lost 5 bases and J lost 5 bases. The CDR3 protein is CASSAGTGHHEQYF. The CDR3 nucleotides read TGTGCCAGCAGTGCCGGGACAGGGCACCACGAGCAGTACTTC.

In DNA, the CDR3 is TGTGCCAGCAGTTTGGGGGGACAGGCCTACGAGCAGTACTTC. Amino acids: CASSLGGQAYEQYF. V gene TRBV28 combines with J gene TRBJ2-7; TRBD1 matches at 8 bases. Losses at the gene ends were 3 bases for V and 2 bases for J; bases not matched to a gene: 3. CDR3 length: 14 residues. Germline V gene data show CDR1 as MDHEN and CDR2 as SYDVKM.

This chain joins TRBV28 and TRBJ2-4, with D tentatively TRBD2 (6 bases). Deletions cut 5 bases from V and 2 bases from J, with 13 bases between. Germline values: CDR1 MDHEN, CDR2 SYDVKM. This CDR3 has 15 residues. The CDR3 loop reads CASSPRGSTKNIQYF. For the CDR3, the DNA is TGTGCCAGCAGTCCCCGGGGGTCTACCAAAAACATTCAGTACTTC.

The chain employs TRBV2 and TRBJ2-1; TRBD2 matches 15 bases. V lost 4 bases, J lost 1 base, and 8 bases stayed unmatched. CDR3 size: 19 residues. The germline CDR1 and CDR2 sequences are SNHLY and FYNNEI. DNA for the CDR3: TGTGCCAGCAGTGGGGGCGGACTAGCGGGAGGGTTTTCCTACAATGAGCAGTTCTTC. The encoded protein is CASSGGGLAGGFSYNEQFF.

This clone was recorded only once. The chain couples TRBV30 to TRBJ1-4; 8 bases are a match to TRBD1. The V gene end was trimmed by 4 bases and the J gene end by 3 bases; junction bases not matched to a gene: 1. The CDR3 contains 13 residues. Looked up from germline, CDR1 is GTSNPN and CDR2 is SVGIG (reference sequence). In nucleotides, the CDR3 is TGTGCCTGGACACAGGGGGCTAATGAAAAACTGTTTTTT. It encodes CAWTQGANEKLFF.

The genes are TRBV4-2 and TRBJ2-1, with 9 bases aligning to TRBD1. Germline V gives CDR1 LGHNA, CDR2 YNFKEQ. This CDR3 has 20 amino acids. The V segment lost 4 bases and the J segment 7 bases; nucleotides outside the gene matches: 23. The CDR3 loop is CASSLGPGTGRGLRQNEQFF. The CDR3 nucleotides are TGTGCCAGCAGCCTCGGTCCCGGGACAGGGAGAGGGCTGCGGCAGAATGAGCAGTTCTTC.

The V call is TRBV10-2, the J call TRBJ2-3; TRBD1 aligns across 8 bases. The CDR3 sequence is 17 residues long. Trimming removed 5 bases from V and 3 bases from J; junction bases left unmatched: 13. The V gene's germline CDR1 is WSHSY and CDR2 SAAADI. CDR3 DNA: TGCGCCAGCAGTAAAAGAGACAGGGGAATCCTAACAGATACGCAGTATTTT. It yields the protein CASSKRDRGILTDTQYF.

The genes are TRBV3-1 (or the pseudogene TRBV3-2) and TRBJ2-7; TRBD1 agrees at 7 bases. With V trimmed by 5 bases and J by 3 bases, 7 bases remained unmatched. Germline values: CDR1 LGHDT, CDR2 YNNKEL (reference sequence). The CDR3 length is 14 residues. The DNA for the CDR3 is TGTGCCAGCAGCATATCACCAGGGGGCTACGAGCAGTACTTC. It yields the protein CASSISPGGYEQYF.

The sample holds one count of this clone. The chain combines TRBV3-1 (or the pseudogene TRBV3-2) with TRBJ1-4; D might be TRBD1 (5 bases). The V gene's germline CDR1 is LGHDT and CDR2 YNNKEL (reference sequence). The CDR3 is made up of 12 amino acids. The V gene lost 6 bases and the J gene lost 15 bases, with 17 bases spanning the gap. The CDR3, as DNA: TGTGCCAGCAGTCGGTTGGACGGGGGAATGTTTTTT. Translated: CASSRLDGGMFF.

This chain uses TRBV6-5 with TRBJ2-2; D is unresolved. The CDR3 runs 14 residues. V lost 7 bases to trimming and J lost 3 bases, with 12 bases between them. CDR1 and CDR2 from the germline V gene are MNHEY and SVGAGI. This CDR3 reads CASKKDLDTGELFF. DNA of the CDR3: TGTGCCAGCAAGAAAGACTTAGACACCGGGGAGCTGTTTTTT.

This chain connects TRBV5-5 to TRBJ2-7; tentative D call: TRBD2 (5 bases). The CDR3 is 13 residues long. Deletions cut 0 bases from V and 7 bases from J, with 11 bases between. Germline V gene sequence: CDR1 SGHKS, CDR2 YYEKEE (reference sequence). For the CDR3, the DNA is TGTGCCAGCAGCTTGGCCGAGGGCTGGGAGCAGTACTTC. Its translation is CASSLAEGWEQYF.

The chain uses TRBV28 and TRBJ2-7, with 11 bases aligning to TRBD2. The CDR3 loop spans 14 amino acids. The V gene end was trimmed by 6 bases and the J gene end by 0 bases; junction bases not matched to a gene: 1. Germline CDR1 reads MDHEN; CDR2 reads SYDVKM. As DNA, the CDR3 is TGTGCCAGCAGGACTAGCGGGGACTCCTACGAGCAGTACTTC. As protein: CASRTSGDSYEQYF.

The chain couples TRBV20-1 to TRBJ1-2; D perhaps matches TRBD1 (6 bases). The CDR3 is made up of 16 amino acids. Germline-derived CDR1 and CDR2 are DFQATT and SNEGSKA (reference sequence). Trimming took off 3 bases at V and 2 bases at J, with 19 bases between the two ends. CDR3 nucleotides: TGCAGTGCTAGTCCCCGGACAGCTCCGGCCAACTATGGCTACACCTTC. It yields the protein CSASPRTAPANYGYTF.

This chain joins TRBV19 and TRBJ1-5; TRBD1 matches 7 bases. Germline CDR1 is LNHDA and CDR2 is SQIVND (reference sequence). V shed 7 bases, J shed 5 bases, and the junction held 8 bases outside the gene matches. The CDR3 is 14 residues long. CDR3 sequence: CASNLDRVDQPQHF. CDR3 bases: TGTGCCAGTAATCTAGACAGGGTCGATCAGCCCCAGCATTTT.

The rearrangement uses TRBV4-1 and TRBJ2-6; no definite D call. The CDR3 spans 15 residues. Germline V gene lookup returns CDR1 MGHRA and CDR2 YSYEKL. Trimming removed 1 base at V and 5 bases at J, with 9 bases between. The CDR3 DNA reads as TGCGCCAGCAGCCAAGTTTTGAGTAGGGCCAACGTCCTGACTTTC. Translated, it gives CASSQVLSRANVLTF.

The chain joins TRBV6-6 to TRBJ1-1, with D possibly TRBD1 on 5 matching bases. There are 14 residues in the CDR3. The V end was cut by 6 bases, the J end by 5 bases, with 16 bases between. Looked up from germline, CDR1 is MNHNY and CDR2 is SVGAGI (reference sequence). CDR3 residues: CASRISQGITEAFF. The DNA for the CDR3 is TGTGCCAGCAGAATATCGCAGGGCATTACTGAAGCTTTCTTT.

CDR3 residues: CASSQTGVHIQYF. The CDR3 nucleotides read TGTGCCAGCAGTCAAACAGGGGTTCACATTCAGTACTTC. The gene calls are TRBV28 and TRBJ2-4; 7 bases match TRBD1. Germline CDR1 is MDHEN and CDR2 is SYDVKM. V lost 5 bases, J lost 8 bases, and 6 bases stayed unmatched. The CDR3 runs to 13 residues. Using reference TRBV28 and TRBJ2-4 for the parts outside the CDR3, the full variable domain is DVKVTQSSRYLVKRTGEKVFLECVQDMDHENMFWYRQDPGLGLRLIYFSYDVKMKEKGDIPEGYSVSREKKERFSLILESASTNQTSMYLCASSQTGVHIQYFGAGTRLSVL.

J is TRBJ2-1 and V is TRBV30; D perhaps matches TRBD1 (5 bases). Trimming took 3 bases from V and 0 from J, leaving 9 bases between them. Germline CDR1 reads GTSNPN; CDR2 reads SVGIG (reference sequence). The CDR3 runs 14 residues. CDR3 in amino acids: CAWRRQSSYNEQFF. The CDR3 DNA reads TGTGCCTGGAGAAGACAGAGCTCCTACAATGAGCAGTTCTTC.

CDR3 sequence reads: CASSFRKQGARSTEAFF. The CDR3 nucleotides are TGTGCCAGCAGTTTTAGGAAACAGGGGGCGCGGAGCACTGAAGCTTTCTTT. This chain links TRBV27 with TRBJ1-1; 9 bases are shared with TRBD1. Germline V gene data show CDR1 as MNHEY and CDR2 as SMNVEV (reference sequence). J gave up 4 bases and V 3 bases, and 12 bases lay outside the gene matches. This CDR3 has 17 amino acids.

The chain joins TRBV10-1 to TRBJ2-5, with TRBD1 matching 11 bases. Trimming took 8 bases from V and 2 from J; bases not matched to a gene: 4. CDR1 is WNHNN, CDR2 SYGVQD, per germline (reference sequence). CDR3 length: 14 amino acids. CDR3 nucleotide sequence: TGCGCCAGCTCCAGGGACAGGGGGCAAGAGACCCAGTACTTC. Translating it yields CASSRDRGQETQYF.

The chain has TRBV30 and TRBJ2-7; 10 nucleotides agree with TRBD1. The CDR3 is made up of 15 amino acids. From germline, CDR1 is GTSNPN and CDR2 SVGIG (reference sequence). Trimming took 2 bases from V and 6 from J; bases not matched to a gene: 10. The CDR3 DNA reads TGTGCCTGGAGTCCCGAAAGGACAGGGGGAGGCGAGCAGTACTTC. Encoded protein: CAWSPERTGGGEQYF.

The chain carries TRBV10-3 and TRBJ2-7; 11 nucleotides align to TRBD1. V lost 4 bases to trimming and J lost 6 bases; unmatched junction nucleotides: 8. CDR1 ENHRY and CDR2 SYGVKD come from the germline V gene. The CDR3 spans 15 residues. The CDR3 DNA reads TGTGCCATCAGTGGGGGACAGGGGGTTTCAAGCGAGCAGTACTTC. It yields the protein CAISGGQGVSSEQYF.

The chain joins TRBV7-8 to TRBJ2-7; D unclear. Germline V gives CDR1 SGHVS, CDR2 FQNEAQ. With 5 bases removed from V and 3 bases from J, the gap between germline ends came to 5 bases. CDR3 size: 11 residues. This CDR3 is CASSERYEQYF. CDR3 bases: TGTGCCAGCAGCGAGCGCTACGAGCAGTACTTC.

The genes are TRBV2 and TRBJ2-1; D unresolved. Germline V CDR1 and CDR2: SNHLY, FYNNEI. The V end lost 7 bases, the J end lost 2 bases, and 3 bases lay between the germline ends. The length of the CDR3 is 11 residues. DNA of the CDR3: TGTGCCAGCACTGCCTACAATGAGCAGTTCTTC. Translation gives CASTAYNEQFF.

The J gene is TRBJ1-2, the V gene TRBV9; D unclear. Germline lookup yields CDR1 SGDLS and CDR2 YYNGEE. The CDR3 extends over 14 amino acids. Trimming stripped 0 bases from V and 2 bases from J, with 8 bases between. CDR3 protein: CASSVDTTNYGYTF. The CDR3, as DNA: TGTGCCAGCAGCGTAGACACCACGAACTATGGCTACACCTTC.

This clone appeared a single time. The chain combines TRBV5-8 with TRBJ1-5; 10 bases map to TRBD1. The germline CDR1 and CDR2 sequences are SGHTS and YDEGEE. This CDR3 spans 15 amino acids. V shed 3 bases and J 3 bases; nucleotides not matched to a gene: 3. The CDR3: CASSWGTGDNQPQHF. The CDR3 DNA reads TGTGCCAGCAGCTGGGGGACAGGGGACAATCAGCCCCAGCATTTT.

The rearrangement joins TRBV27 to TRBJ2-7; 8 positions agree with TRBD2. The CDR3 is 15 residues long. Germline CDR1 MNHEY, CDR2 SMNVEV (reference sequence). With 3 bases clipped from V and 5 bases from J, the junction kept 9 bases outside the gene matches. For the CDR3, the DNA is TGTGCCAGCAGTTTCGACGGGAGGGTTAGCGACGAGCAGTACTTC. This codes for CASSFDGRVSDEQYF.

V and J are TRBV27 and TRBJ2-7, with 8 positions matching TRBD2. Germline lookup yields CDR1 MNHEY and CDR2 SMNVEV (reference sequence). CDR3 length: 16 residues. V shed 3 bases and J 6 bases; nucleotides not matched to a gene: 13. CDR3: CASSLLAGINPREQYF. CDR3 DNA sequence: TGTGCCAGCAGTTTGCTAGCGGGTATTAACCCCCGCGAGCAGTACTTC.

The chain employs TRBV27 and TRBJ2-1, with D hard to call. The germline V gene encodes CDR1 MNHEY and CDR2 SMNVEV (reference sequence). V was trimmed by 4 bases and J by 0 bases, leaving 10 bases between them. CDR3 length: 15 amino acids. The CDR3 DNA follows: TGTGCCAGCAGTTCCCACCCGAGCTCCTACAATGAGCAGTTCTTC. Protein product: CASSSHPSSYNEQFF.